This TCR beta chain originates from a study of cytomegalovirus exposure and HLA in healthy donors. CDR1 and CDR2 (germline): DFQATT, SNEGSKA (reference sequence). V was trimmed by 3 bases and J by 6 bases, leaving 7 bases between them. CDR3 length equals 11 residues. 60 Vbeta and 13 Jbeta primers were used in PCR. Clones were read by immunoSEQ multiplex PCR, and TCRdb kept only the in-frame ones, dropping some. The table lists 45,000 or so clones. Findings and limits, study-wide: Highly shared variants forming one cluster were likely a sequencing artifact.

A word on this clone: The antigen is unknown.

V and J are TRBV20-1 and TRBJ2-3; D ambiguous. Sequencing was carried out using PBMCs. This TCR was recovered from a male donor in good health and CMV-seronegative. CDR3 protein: CSARFRDTQYF. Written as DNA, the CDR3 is TGCAGTGCTAGGTTCCGGGATACGCAGTATTTT.